This T cell receptor beta chain was profiled in a study of tumor and adjacent non-tumor tissue in lung cancer. The overall study: There were around 11 adenocarcinoma, 2 squamous cell carcinoma and 1 small cell lung cancer cases. Patients were aged roughly 30 to 76, around ten men and roughly five women, stage I to III.

The template was RNA from unsorted bulk tissue. This non-tumor lung sample came from over 3 cm beyond the tumor edge. Of note for this clonotype: An end of the junction differs from the germline gene, which may be a read error.

This CDR3 has 12 amino acids. Germline V gene data show CDR1 as DFQATT and CDR2 as SNEGSKA (reference sequence). TCRbeta libraries were built with three rounds of nested PCR, modified from ARM-PCR. From the multiplex PCR reads, TCRdb called clonotypes with MiXCR, one entry per CDR3 protein. The table records 60,000 or so distinct CDR3 sequences, around two thirds of them present only once. The chain combines TRBV20-1 with TRBJ2-7; D may be TRBD2 (5 bases). The clonotype comes from a man between 65 and 85 years old with non-small cell lung cancer. The sample taken for sequencing was distant non-tumor lung tissue. The CDR3 loop is CSARDLRAEEYF. Written as DNA, the CDR3 is TGCAGTGCTAGAGATCTGCGGGCCGAGGAGTACTTC.